One and the same sample provided the 15 T cell receptor beta chains below, sequenced in a study of a mutant IDH1 vaccine in newly diagnosed glioma (dated by TCRdb to the early 2020s). Library generation was performed with the immunoSEQ multiplex PCR assay. TCRdb provides this immuneACCESS table in a form limited to in-frame rearrangements. Some clones are lacking; in checked studies, under half of them reflect an unresolved V gene, and why the rest are absent is not known. This sample comprises about 67,000 clones, around 88% of them detected only once. The leading ten clones occupy approximately 4.5% of the sample. Reading the label with the study, this specimen's time point is: baseline, week 1 (first vaccination visit). The treatment or condition label on this specimen signifies: pre-vaccination baseline after standard-of-care therapy. This specimen consisted of peripheral blood mononuclear cells (PBMCs), obtained from a glioma patient treated with radiotherapy, temozolomide or both. These receptors all stem from a woman aged 18-30 years with glioma. Some clones in this sample may be carry-over from other donors' samples.

CDR3 bases: TGTGCCAGCAGCTCCCCAGAGACCCAGTACTTC. The encoded protein is CASSSPETQYF. The chain combines TRBV7-8 with TRBJ2-5; D unclear. V lost 4 bases, J lost 4 bases, and 4 bases lay in between. The length of the CDR3 is 11 residues. Germline assignment: CDR1 SGHVS and CDR2 FQNEAQ. The whole variable domain, filled in from reference TRBV7-8 and TRBJ2-5, reads GAGVSQSPRYKVAKRGQDVALRCDPISGHVSLFWYQQALGQGPEFLTYFQNEAQLDKSGLPSDRFFAERPEGSVSTLKIQRTQQEDSAVYLCASSSPETQYFGPGTRLLVL.

V usage is TRBV5-4 and J usage is TRBJ1-1, with 8 bases aligning to TRBD1. The germline CDR1 and CDR2 sequences are SGHNT and YYREEE (reference sequence). The V segment lost 5 bases and the J segment 1 base; nucleotides outside the gene matches: 7. CDR3 size: 15 residues. CDR3 region: CASREQTGENTEAFF. The CDR3 DNA is TGTGCCAGCAGGGAACAGACAGGGGAGAACACTGAAGCTTTCTTT. Together with reference TRBV5-4 and TRBJ1-1, the CDR3 gives the full variable domain: ETGVTQSPTHLIKTRGQQVTLRCSSQSGHNTVSWYQQALGQGPQFIFQYYREEENGRGNFPPRFSGLQFPNYSSELNVNALELDDSALYLCASREQTGENTEAFFGQGTRLTVV.

The CDR3: CASQRLLAGVNEQYF. CDR3 in DNA: TGTGCCAGCCAAAGATTACTAGCGGGAGTCAACGAGCAGTACTTC. The rearrangement links TRBV6-1 to TRBJ2-7; TRBD2 matches at 11 bases. With 8 bases clipped from V and 5 bases from J, the junction kept 11 bases outside the gene matches. Germline V gene sequence: CDR1 MNHNS, CDR2 SASEGT. The CDR3 consists of 15 residues.

J is TRBJ1-3 and V is TRBV5-4; D is undetermined. V shed 0 bases and J shed 8 bases, with 15 bases lying between them. CDR3 length equals 15 residues. Germline V gene sequence: CDR1 SGHNT, CDR2 YYREEE (reference sequence). Written as DNA, the CDR3 is TGTGCCAGCAGCTTGGCCGGTGCCGACGCGGACACCATATATTTT. Translated: CASSLAGADADTIYF.

The V gene is TRBV5-1, the J gene TRBJ2-7; TRBD2 is a possible D gene (6 bases). V was pared by 5 bases and J by 5 bases, with 14 bases between. Germline CDR1 reads SGHRS; CDR2 reads YFSETQ. The CDR3 spans 13 residues. The CDR3 loop reads CASRTGTPHEQYF. The DNA for the CDR3 is TGCGCCAGCAGAACCGGGACTCCTCACGAGCAGTACTTC.

The chain has TRBV4-2 and TRBJ1-3; D is unclear. V dropped 0 bases and J dropped 2 bases, with 5 bases sitting between them. CDR3 length equals 14 residues. Germline loops: CDR1 LGHNA, CDR2 YNFKEQ. The CDR3, as DNA: TGTGCCAGCAGCCAAGATCGGGCTGGAAACACCATATATTTT. It codes for CASSQDRAGNTIYF.

The chain joins TRBV6-6 to TRBJ2-7; 7 bases align to TRBD1. Germline CDR1 is MNHNY and CDR2 is SVGAGI (reference sequence). This CDR3 spans 12 amino acids. The J segment lost 6 bases and the V segment lost 5 bases, leaving 4 bases of the junction unmatched. CDR3 in amino acids: CASSPGGVEQYF. DNA of the CDR3: TGTGCCAGCAGTCCAGGGGGAGTCGAGCAGTACTTC.

As regards this clone: The junction does not match germline at one end; this may be a read error. The chain carries TRBV7-9 and TRBJ1-1; no clear D gene. The CDR3 runs 13 residues. The germline V gene encodes CDR1 SEHNR and CDR2 FQNEAQ (reference sequence). CDR3 nucleotides: TGTGCCAGCAGCTTAGTTGTGAATACTGAAGCTTTCTTT. Translating gives CASSLVVNTEAFF. Based on the CDR3 plus reference TRBV7-9 and TRBJ1-1, the full variable domain is DTGVSQNPRHKITKRGQNVTFRCDPISEHNRLYWYRQTLGQGPEFLTYFQNEAQLEKSRLLSDRFSAERPKGSFSTLEIQRTEQGDSAMYLCASSLVVNTEAFFGQGTRLTVV.

The chain recombines TRBV2 with TRBJ2-5; TRBD1 aligns across 11 bases. This CDR3 region has 16 residues. Germline assignment: CDR1 SNHLY and CDR2 FYNNEI. After removal of 5 bases from V and 3 bases from J, the junction contained 8 bases not matched to a gene. CDR3 DNA sequence: TGTGCCAGCAGTATAACCGGGACAGGGGGAAAAGAGACCCAGTACTTC. It is translated as CASSITGTGGKETQYF. Full variable domain (remainder filled in from reference TRBV2 and TRBJ2-5): EPEVTQTPSHQVTQMGQEVILRCVPISNHLYFYWYRQILGQKVEFLVSFYNNEISEKSEIFDDQFSVERPDGSNFTLKIRSTKLEDSAMYFCASSITGTGGKETQYFGPGTRLLVL.

This clone was seen only once. The chain carries TRBV30 and TRBJ2-1, with 7 nucleotides matching TRBD2. The length of the CDR3 is 15 residues. The germline gives CDR1 GTSNPN, CDR2 SVGIG (reference sequence). J was trimmed by 4 bases and V by 1 base; bases with no gene match: 7. This CDR3 is CAWSGLSGGYNEQFF. DNA of the CDR3: TGTGCCTGGAGTGGGCTATCGGGGGGATACAATGAGCAGTTCTTC.

This clone was counted between two and nine times. J is TRBJ1-3 and V is TRBV5-4; 7 bases line up with TRBD1. Germline lookup yields CDR1 SGHNT and CDR2 YYREEE (reference sequence). The CDR3 sequence is 14 residues long. V lost 4 bases to trimming and J lost 6 bases; unmatched junction nucleotides: 7. The CDR3 protein is CASSLGQSLNTIYF. The CDR3 DNA reads TGTGCCAGCAGCCTGGGACAGAGTTTAAACACCATATATTTT.

The genes are TRBV5-6 and TRBJ1-1, with D maybe TRBD1 (5 bases). This CDR3 has 16 residues. Looked up from germline, CDR1 is SGHDT and CDR2 is YYEEEE. The V and J ends lost 4 bases and 1 base respectively, with 17 bases between them. The DNA for the CDR3 is TGTGCCAGCAGCATAATCCCGGGACGGAGGAACACTGAAGCTTTCTTT. It specifies CASSIIPGRRNTEAFF. Supplemented by reference TRBV5-6 and TRBJ1-1, the full variable domain reads DAGVTQSPTHLIKTRGQQVTLRCSPKSGHDTVSWYQQALGQGPQFIFQYYEEEERQRGNFPDRFSGHQFPNYSSELNVNALLLGDSALYLCASSIIPGRRNTEAFFGQGTRLTVV.

The rearrangement uses TRBV29-1 and TRBJ1-2; D possibly corresponds to TRBD1 (5 bases). The CDR3 spans 13 residues. Germline loops: CDR1 SQVTM, CDR2 ANQGSEA. Between the trimmed V and J ends, which lost 7 bases and 5 bases, there was a span of 17 bases. The CDR3 coding sequence is TGCAGCGGGTGGACCGGGGGTCCGTATGGCTACACCTTC. It translates to CSGWTGGPYGYTF.

The rearrangement joins TRBV4-2 to TRBJ1-4, with 9 nucleotides matching TRBD1. After removal of 3 bases from V and 13 bases from J, the junction contained 21 bases not matched to a gene. The CDR3 is 18 amino acids. Germline lookup yields CDR1 LGHNA and CDR2 YNFKEQ. CDR3 nucleotides: TGTGCCAGCAGCCACCTCCGGGGACAGGGTAATGGTCGGAAAGGACTGTTTTTT. Protein sequence: CASSHLRGQGNGRKGLFF.

A single count supports this clone. V gene TRBV19 combines with J gene TRBJ1-5; unclear D gene. There are 15 residues in the CDR3. Deletions cut 3 bases from V and 6 bases from J, with 15 bases between. The germline gives CDR1 LNHDA, CDR2 SQIVND (reference sequence). CDR3 sequence reads: CASSIWGRVGQPQHF. CDR3 in DNA: TGTGCCAGTAGTATTTGGGGTCGTGTGGGTCAGCCCCAGCATTTT. The complete variable domain, with remaining parts taken from reference TRBV19 and TRBJ1-5, reads DGGITQSPKYLFRKEGQNVTLSCEQNLNHDAMYWYRQDPGQGLRLIYYSQIVNDFQKGDIAEGYSVSREKKESFPLTVTSAQKNPTAFYLCASSIWGRVGQPQHFGDGTRLSIL.